Below, 27 T cell receptor beta chains from the same sample are listed, as sequenced in a study of blood T cell repertoires in COVID-19. Clones were read by immunoSEQ multiplex PCR, and TCRdb kept only the in-frame ones, dropping some. The profile covers some 200,000 clones, with roughly 94% appearing a single time and roughly 0.7% taken by the ten largest. What was sequenced was peripheral blood. The receptors were sampled from a young man with COVID-19, enrolled during active disease.

This clone was recorded a few times. This chain links TRBV27 with TRBJ1-1; 7 nucleotides match TRBD1. The V segment lost 3 bases and the J segment 1 base; nucleotides outside the gene matches: 5. The CDR3 length is 15 residues. Germline values: CDR1 MNHEY, CDR2 SMNVEV (reference sequence). The CDR3 sequence is CASSLTYRGNTEAFF. The CDR3 coding sequence is TGTGCCAGCAGTTTGACATACAGGGGGAACACTGAAGCTTTCTTT.

This chain connects TRBV4-1 to TRBJ1-2, with D hard to call. Trimming took 1 base from V and 5 from J, leaving 11 bases between them. The CDR3 spans 14 residues. CDR1 and CDR2 (germline): MGHRA, YSYEKL. This chain's CDR3 is CASSQAAGSYGYTF. In DNA form, the CDR3 reads TGCGCCAGCAGCCAAGCCGCCGGGAGTTATGGCTACACCTTC.

The gene calls are TRBV7-6 and TRBJ2-7; 10 nucleotides align to TRBD1. Germline CDR1 SGHVS, CDR2 FNYEAQ. The CDR3 consists of 18 residues. With 5 bases clipped from V and 3 bases from J, the junction kept 16 bases outside the gene matches. DNA of the CDR3: TGTGCCAGCAGCGCCGGACAGGGGGGGTCTTCAGATTTCTACGAGCAGTACTTC. Protein sequence: CASSAGQGGSSDFYEQYF.

The chain has TRBV5-5 and TRBJ2-7; 7 nucleotides agree with TRBD2. The CDR3 runs 14 residues. Unmatched junction bases numbered 5, after V lost 1 base and J lost 4 bases. The germline gives CDR1 SGHKS, CDR2 YYEKEE (reference sequence). CDR3 residues: CASSLRSGAYEQYF. The CDR3 DNA follows: TGTGCCAGCAGCTTGAGGAGCGGGGCGTACGAGCAGTACTTC.

The rearrangement uses TRBV5-1 and TRBJ2-7; TRBD2 matches 10 bases. Germline loops: CDR1 SGHRS, CDR2 YFSETQ. This CDR3 is built from 15 residues. V dropped 4 bases and J dropped 4; count of bases not matched to a gene: 8. The CDR3 here is CASSPQRGGQYEQYF. In nucleotides, the CDR3 is TGCGCCAGCAGCCCTCAGCGGGGGGGCCAGTACGAGCAGTACTTC.

The chain couples TRBV14 to TRBJ2-1; 11 bases line up with TRBD2. Per germline, CDR1 SGHDN and CDR2 FVKESK. Germline trimming cut 1 base from V and 5 bases from J; bases unmatched to any gene: 22. The CDR3 sequence is 22 residues long. CDR3 in DNA: TGTGCCAGCAGCCAAGGTTCCGGCGGGACTAGCGGCCGAAGAGAGGGCAACAATGAGCAGTTCTTC. Translated, it gives CASSQGSGGTSGRREGNNEQFF.

This sequence joins TRBV19 and TRBJ1-2; 10 nucleotides match TRBD1. Trimming removed 5 bases from V and 2 bases from J; junction bases left unmatched: 8. Germline values: CDR1 LNHDA, CDR2 SQIVND (reference sequence). This CDR3 contains 16 residues. The CDR3, as DNA: TGTGCCAGTAGTTATGACAGGGGGCTGTTGAACTATGGCTACACCTTC. Translating gives CASSYDRGLLNYGYTF.

V usage is TRBV29-1 and J usage is TRBJ1-1; D gene uncertain. V lost 7 bases to trimming and J lost 1 base, with 4 bases between them. Per the germline V gene, CDR1 is SQVTM and CDR2 is ANQGSEA. The CDR3 consists of 10 residues. CDR3 DNA: TGCAGCGATCAGAACACTGAAGCTTTCTTT. This codes for CSDQNTEAFF.

This clone was seen a single time. The chain recombines TRBV19 with TRBJ2-7, with D maybe TRBD1 (5 bases). V was shortened by 3 bases and J by 2 bases, with 11 bases between the two germline ends. The CDR3 consists of 14 residues. Germline V CDR1 and CDR2: LNHDA, SQIVND (reference sequence). The CDR3 DNA follows: TGTGCCAGTAGTATGGGCCAGGGCCCCTACGAGCAGTACTTC. Amino acid sequence: CASSMGQGPYEQYF.

V gene TRBV10-1 combines with J gene TRBJ2-3; D is perhaps TRBD2 (6 bases). V lost 7 bases, J lost 1 base, and 12 bases lay in between. Germline V CDR1 and CDR2: WNHNN, SYGVQD (reference sequence). The CDR3 consists of 14 residues. CDR3 loop: CASKEGTGTDTQYF. Written as DNA, the CDR3 is TGCGCCAGCAAGGAGGGTACAGGCACAGATACGCAGTATTTT.

V usage is TRBV7-9 and J usage is TRBJ1-2; perhaps TRBD1 as D (5 bases). The CDR3 totals 14 residues. Between the trimmed V and J ends, which lost 3 bases and 2 bases, there was a span of 10 bases. Germline loops: CDR1 SEHNR, CDR2 FQNEAQ (reference sequence). CDR3 region: CASSLLAGNYGYTF. The CDR3 DNA reads as TGTGCCAGCAGCTTGTTGGCAGGGAACTATGGCTACACCTTC.

The V and J genes are TRBV11-2 and TRBJ1-4; TRBD1 aligns across 11 bases. V trimming: 4 bases; J trimming: 8 bases; junction bases outside the gene matches: 3. The CDR3 length is 14 residues. Germline V CDR1 and CDR2: SGHAT, FQNNGV. CDR3 DNA sequence: TGTGCCAGCAGCTCGGGGACAGGGGGGGAAAAACTGTTTTTT. Its translation: CASSSGTGGEKLFF.

The chain joins TRBV10-3 to TRBJ1-2, with 8 bases that match TRBD1. This CDR3 is built from 15 residues. Germline assignment: CDR1 ENHRY and CDR2 SYGVKD. Losses at the gene ends were 4 bases for V and 2 bases for J; bases not matched to a gene: 6. The DNA for the CDR3 is TGTGCCATCAGTGCTAGGGACAGGTTAAACTATGGCTACACCTTC. Amino acid sequence: CAISARDRLNYGYTF.

The CDR3 DNA reads as TGTGCCAGCAGTTACTCATACAGGGACGGCTACACCTTC. It is translated as CASSYSYRDGYTF. V is TRBV6-5 and J is TRBJ1-2; TRBD1 might be the D (6 bases). Germline values: CDR1 MNHEY, CDR2 SVGAGI. This CDR3 has 13 amino acids. Trimming removed 0 bases at V and 8 bases at J, with 10 bases between.

The chain recombines TRBV2 with TRBJ2-6; 11 positions match TRBD2. The CDR3 spans 18 residues. Germline V gene lookup returns CDR1 SNHLY and CDR2 FYNNEI. The ends lost 9 bases at V and 0 bases at J; junction bases unmatched: 10. The CDR3 loop reads CASETSGGLSSGANVLTF. CDR3 DNA: TGTGCCAGTGAAACTAGCGGGGGTCTTAGCTCTGGGGCCAACGTCCTGACTTTC.

Here the CDR3 reads CASSQGTGINYGYTF. CDR3 DNA sequence: TGTGCCAGCAGCCAAGGGACAGGGATTAACTATGGCTACACCTTC. The chain links TRBV14 to TRBJ1-2; 8 bases are a match to TRBD1. Per germline, CDR1 SGHDN and CDR2 FVKESK. The CDR3 consists of 15 residues. Trimming at V came to 1 base and at J to 1 base, leaving 2 bases not matched to a gene.

The chain recombines TRBV3-1 (or the pseudogene TRBV3-2) with TRBJ2-5; 14 bases line up with TRBD2. Germline CDR1 and CDR2: LGHDT and YNNKEL (reference sequence). The CDR3 sequence is 18 residues long. With V trimmed by 6 bases and J by 1 base, 10 bases remained unmatched. The CDR3 spells CASRNGLAGGLLQETQYF. CDR3 nucleotides: TGTGCCAGCAGAAACGGACTAGCGGGGGGACTTCTCCAAGAGACCCAGTACTTC.

This clone was counted once. The rearrangement uses TRBV2 and TRBJ2-7; 11 bases match TRBD1. CDR3 length: 14 residues. The germline V gene has CDR1 SNHLY and CDR2 FYNNEI. Losses at the gene ends were 3 bases for V and 3 bases for J; bases not matched to a gene: 1. The CDR3 DNA is TGTGCCAGCAGTGACGGGACAGGGGGCTACGAGCAGTACTTC. Translated: CASSDGTGGYEQYF.

The V and J genes are TRBV19 and TRBJ1-1, with a tentative D call TRBD1 (6 bases). Germline assignment: CDR1 LNHDA and CDR2 SQIVND (reference sequence). This CDR3 region has 15 residues. V was cut by 6 bases and J by 1 base, with 15 bases left in between. CDR3: CASSLQGSENTEAFF. CDR3 DNA sequence: TGTGCCAGTAGCCTACAGGGCTCAGAGAACACTGAAGCTTTCTTT. The full variable domain, rest sourced from reference TRBV19 and TRBJ1-1, is DGGITQSPKYLFRKEGQNVTLSCEQNLNHDAMYWYRQDPGQGLRLIYYSQIVNDFQKGDIAEGYSVSREKKESFPLTVTSAQKNPTAFYLCASSLQGSENTEAFFGQGTRLTVV.

The rearrangement links TRBV6-2 or TRBV6-3 to TRBJ1-2; tentatively, D is TRBD1 (5 bases). CDR1 is MNHEY, CDR2 SVGEGT, per germline. Trimming took off 4 bases at V and 6 bases at J, with 12 bases between the two ends. This CDR3 region has 13 residues. The DNA for the CDR3 is TGTGCCAGCAGTTCGGACATACGTCATGGCTACACCTTC. It translates to CASSSDIRHGYTF.

The chain links TRBV10-1 to TRBJ2-3; maybe TRBD1 (6 bases). Germline CDR1 reads WNHNN; CDR2 reads SYGVQD (reference sequence). Trimming took off 9 bases at V and 4 bases at J, with 14 bases between the two ends. The length of the CDR3 is 13 residues. CDR3 sequence: CASSQGSSDTQYF. Written as DNA, the CDR3 is TGCGCCAGTAGTCAGGGGTCCTCAGATACGCAGTATTTT.

The chain combines TRBV9 with TRBJ1-1; D uncertain. The CDR3 sequence is 15 residues long. V lost 0 bases and J 4 bases, leaving 13 bases between the germline ends. Germline CDR1 is SGDLS and CDR2 is YYNGEE. The CDR3 protein is CASSVEYSISTEAFF. In DNA form, the CDR3 reads TGTGCCAGCAGCGTAGAGTACAGCATAAGCACTGAAGCTTTCTTT.

This clone was recorded a few times. The chain has TRBV19 and TRBJ1-1; 7 bases match TRBD1. Trimming cost V 4 bases and J 0 bases; bases outside gene matches: 5. Germline-derived CDR1 and CDR2 are LNHDA and SQIVND (reference sequence). This CDR3 has 15 residues. The CDR3 nucleotides read TGTGCCAGTAGTACCCGGGACAGCATGAACACTGAAGCTTTCTTT. Translating it yields CASSTRDSMNTEAFF.

The chain uses TRBV19 and TRBJ1-1, with D unclear. CDR3 size: 17 residues. Germline CDR1 is LNHDA and CDR2 is SQIVND (reference sequence). Trimming cost V 1 base and J 7 bases, with 22 bases left between them. In DNA, the CDR3 is TGTGCCAGTAGTATAGTTGTTGGCGGCCGTCGAACAAATGAAGCTTTCTTT. Translation gives CASSIVVGGRRTNEAFF. The whole variable domain, remainder taken from reference TRBV19 and TRBJ1-1, is DGGITQSPKYLFRKEGQNVTLSCEQNLNHDAMYWYRQDPGQGLRLIYYSQIVNDFQKGDIAEGYSVSREKKESFPLTVTSAQKNPTAFYLCASSIVVGGRRTNEAFFGQGTRLTVV.

This chain connects TRBV4-1 to TRBJ2-5; 7 bases are a match to TRBD1. There are 15 residues in the CDR3. Germline V gene data show CDR1 as MGHRA and CDR2 as YSYEKL. Trimming removed 3 bases from V and 1 base from J; junction bases left unmatched: 5. The DNA for the CDR3 is TGCGCCAGCAGCCAGGGCGGACAGGTCCAAGAGACCCAGTACTTC. Translation: CASSQGGQVQETQYF.

The V gene is TRBV6-5, the J gene TRBJ2-2; possibly TRBD2 for D (6 bases). Germline CDR1 and CDR2: MNHEY and SVGAGI. Trimming left V 7 bases short and J 7 bases short, with 10 bases between. This CDR3 is built from 12 residues. The CDR3 reads CASIEGLGELFF. DNA for the CDR3: TGTGCCAGCATCGAGGGACTCGGGGAGCTGTTTTTT.

The chain employs TRBV10-3 and TRBJ2-3; TRBD1 might be the D (6 bases). V was trimmed by 6 bases and J by 4 bases, leaving 23 bases between them. The CDR3 covers 17 residues. Germline lookup yields CDR1 ENHRY and CDR2 SYGVKD. CDR3 sequence reads: CAISDPPRGGVADTQYF. CDR3 in DNA: TGTGCCATCAGCGATCCGCCCAGGGGCGGAGTCGCAGATACGCAGTATTTT.